This is a list of T cell receptor beta chains from one sample in a study of T cells in Graves' hyperthyroidism and ophthalmopathy. TCRdb independently ran MiXCR on the multiplex PCR reads; one entry per CDR3 protein. This sample has approximately 600,000 distinct CDR3 sequences, with under 25% found just once. Sequenced material: blood. The receptors were sampled from a man younger than 40 with Graves' ophthalmopathy. The conserved cysteine and the conserved F or W are not part of the CDR3 here.

TRBV4-1	TRBJ2-1	ASSQVGSSKNEQF
TRBV9	TRBJ2-3	ASSPGTVDTQY
TRBV3-1	TRBJ1-2	ASSQGVGYT
TRBV20-1	TRBJ2-4	SARPAGGGISLTAKNIQY
TRBV11-2	TRBJ2-7	ASSLVGGGYYEQY
TRBV7-9	TRBJ2-4	ASSLDEGSIAKNIQY
TRBV5-1	TRBJ2-2	ASSSLDVGGASGELF
TRBV30	TRBJ1-2	AWNADGYT
TRBV20-1	TRBJ2-2	SARDGPGELF
TRBV20-1	TRBJ1-1	SAPEGGKTEAF
TRBV5-1	TRBJ1-3	ASSFVGTSGNTIY
TRBV28	TRBJ2-1	ASSFSSGSHEQF
TRBV27	TRBJ1-1	ASSLTDPNTEAF
TRBV29-1	TRBJ2-1	SVIPYNEQF
TRBV27	TRBJ2-7	ASSLSLEYEQY
TRBV7-9	TRBJ2-7	ASGVDEQY